This T cell receptor beta chain was sequenced for a study of blood T cell repertoires in COVID-19. Study as a whole: Donors in the United States, Italy and Spain gave samples during acute or convalescent COVID-19.

CDR1 LGHNA and CDR2 YSLEER come from the germline V gene. The CDR3 contains 16 residues. The V gene lost 0 bases and the J gene lost 8 bases, with 19 bases spanning the gap. Authors' analysis steps: It was from reference gene primer amplification that nucleated cell counts were estimated. Here immunoSEQ multiplex PCR was the method, and the copy in TCRdb shows in-frame clones only, minus some. V, J and clone size are taken as reported in that table, and D and trimming were inferred from the DNA itself. The sample lists 130,000 to 150,000 clones, roughly 82% seen once, with about 7.2% in the top ten. This clone was recorded many times.

Source material: peripheral blood. J is TRBJ1-1 and V is TRBV4-3, with D hard to call. This receptor was taken from a woman aged 45-59 years in a cohort sampled during active or convalescent COVID-19. The CDR3 spells CASSQDRVGLGAEAFF. CDR3 coding DNA: TGCGCCAGCAGCCAAGATCGGGTGGGGTTGGGAGCGGAAGCTTTCTTT.